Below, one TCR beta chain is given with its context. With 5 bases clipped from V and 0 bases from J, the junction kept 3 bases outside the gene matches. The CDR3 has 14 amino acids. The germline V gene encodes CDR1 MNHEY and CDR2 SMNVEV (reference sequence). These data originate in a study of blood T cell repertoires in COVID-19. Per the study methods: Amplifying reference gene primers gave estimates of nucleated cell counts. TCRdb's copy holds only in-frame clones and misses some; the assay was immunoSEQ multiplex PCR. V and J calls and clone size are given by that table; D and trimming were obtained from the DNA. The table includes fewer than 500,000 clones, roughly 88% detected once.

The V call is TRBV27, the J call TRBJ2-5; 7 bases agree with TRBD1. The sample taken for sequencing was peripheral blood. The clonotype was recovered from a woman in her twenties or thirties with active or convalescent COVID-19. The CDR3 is CASSVDRDQETQYF. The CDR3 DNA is TGTGCCAGCAGTGTCGACAGGGACCAAGAGACCCAGTACTTC.